The 27 T cell receptor beta chains presented below share a single source sample, sequenced in a study of cytomegalovirus exposure and HLA in healthy donors. This table comes from immunoSEQ multiplex PCR, and its TCRdb copy is limited to in-frame clones, with some not included. The sample lists around 150,000 clones; 88% were seen once. Sequencing was done on a sample of PBMCs. The receptors originated from a man aged 18 to 29 in good health and CMV-seronegative.

This chain connects TRBV11-2 to TRBJ1-1, with 9 nucleotides matching TRBD1. The CDR3 runs to 15 residues. Germline-derived CDR1 and CDR2 are SGHAT and FQNNGV. V trimming: 5 bases; J trimming: 5 bases; junction bases outside the gene matches: 9. Here the CDR3 reads CASSGPGQGITEAFF. CDR3 bases: TGTGCCAGCAGCGGTCCGGGACAGGGTATTACTGAAGCTTTCTTT.

The CDR3 bases are TGTGCCACCAGCAGAGATGGACTAGCGGGAGTTTCCTACAATGAGCAGTTCTTC. Amino acids: CATSRDGLAGVSYNEQFF. V is TRBV15 and J is TRBJ2-1; 13 bases are a match to TRBD2. The CDR3 extends over 18 amino acids. CDR1 and CDR2 from the germline V gene are LNHNV and YYDKDF (reference sequence). V gave up 0 bases and J gave up 1 base; unmatched junction bases: 3. Full variable domain (missing parts from reference TRBV15 and TRBJ2-1): DAMVIQNPRYQVTQFGKPVTLSCSQTLNHNVMYWYQQKSSQAPKLLFHYYDKDFNNEADTPDNFQSRRPNTSFCFLDIRSPGLGDTAMYLCATSRDGLAGVSYNEQFFGPGTRLTVL.

Of note for this clone: An end of the junction does not agree with germline; a read error may underlie this. This sequence joins TRBV19 and TRBJ2-6; 9 bases agree with TRBD1. Germline V gene data show CDR1 as LNHDA and CDR2 as SQIVND (reference sequence). This CDR3 contains 17 residues. The CDR3 DNA follows: TGTGCCAGTAGTAGGGGGACAGGGAGGGCTGGGGCCAACATCCTGACTTTC. It specifies CASSRGTGRAGANILTF.

The rearrangement uses TRBV19 and TRBJ1-2; a weak D match, TRBD1 (6 bases). Per germline, CDR1 LNHDA and CDR2 SQIVND (reference sequence). V lost 3 bases and J 4 bases, leaving 15 bases between the germline ends. This CDR3 has 15 amino acids. The CDR3 nucleotides are TGTGCCAGTAGTATCGCCACAGGGTTGGTCTATGGCTACACCTTC. As protein: CASSIATGLVYGYTF.

Note on this clone: Mismatch with germline at one junction end may stem from a read error. V and J are TRBV4-1 and TRBJ1-2, with 9 bases matching TRBD1. CDR1 is MGHRA, CDR2 YSYEKL, per germline. This CDR3 region has 15 residues. The CDR3, as DNA: TGCGCCAGCAGCAAAGAATGGACAGGGGACTATGGCTACACCTTC. It translates to CASSKEWTGDYGYTF.

The chain carries TRBV19 and TRBJ1-1; D perhaps matches TRBD1 (5 bases). Trimming removed 2 bases at V and 4 bases at J, with 17 bases between. This CDR3 has 16 residues. Germline V gives CDR1 LNHDA, CDR2 SQIVND (reference sequence). DNA for the CDR3: TGTGCCAGTAGTATATCGGGGGGATTCTCGATCACTGAAGCTTTCTTT. This codes for CASSISGGFSITEAFF. The full variable domain, rest sourced from reference TRBV19 and TRBJ1-1, is DGGITQSPKYLFRKEGQNVTLSCEQNLNHDAMYWYRQDPGQGLRLIYYSQIVNDFQKGDIAEGYSVSREKKESFPLTVTSAQKNPTAFYLCASSISGGFSITEAFFGQGTRLTVV.

The J gene is TRBJ2-1, the V gene TRBV7-6; 7 positions match TRBD2. V shed 3 bases and J 9 bases; nucleotides not matched to a gene: 5. The CDR3 is 13 amino acids. Germline V gene sequence: CDR1 SGHVS, CDR2 FNYEAQ. The CDR3 coding sequence is TGTGCCAGCAGCTTGGGAGGGTTGGGTGAGCAGTTCTTC. It codes for CASSLGGLGEQFF.

This clone appeared a single time. This chain joins TRBV2 and TRBJ2-1; 8 nucleotides match TRBD2. This CDR3 region has 15 residues. The junction had 7 bases not matched to a gene; V was cut back by 2 bases and J by 7 bases. CDR1 and CDR2 from the germline V gene are SNHLY and FYNNEI. The CDR3 reads CASSENSGGSNEQFF. CDR3 coding DNA: TGTGCCAGCAGTGAAAACAGCGGGGGAAGTAATGAGCAGTTCTTC.

The V and J genes are TRBV13 and TRBJ2-5; 7 nucleotides line up with TRBD2. This CDR3 contains 16 residues. CDR1 PRHDT and CDR2 FYEKMQ come from the germline V gene (reference sequence). V lost 5 bases, J lost 1 base, and 10 bases stayed unmatched. The CDR3 DNA reads TGTGCCAGCAGCAAGTTGCTAGCGGTGAGCCAAGAGACCCAGTACTTC. Translated: CASSKLLAVSQETQYF.

This clone was observed a handful of times. V is TRBV19 and J is TRBJ2-1; D perhaps matches TRBD2 (5 bases). This CDR3 comprises 15 residues. V lost 4 bases and J 6 bases, leaving 16 bases between the germline ends. The germline V gene has CDR1 LNHDA and CDR2 SQIVND (reference sequence). CDR3 in amino acids: CASSRGSGDINEQFF. CDR3 DNA: TGTGCCAGTAGTAGAGGCAGCGGTGACATCAATGAGCAGTTCTTC.

This clone has only one observation. The V and J genes are TRBV5-1 and TRBJ1-1; tentative D call: TRBD1 (6 bases). Trimming took 2 bases from V and 4 from J, leaving 15 bases between them. Germline assignment: CDR1 SGHRS and CDR2 YFSETQ. The CDR3 totals 15 residues. The CDR3 coding sequence is TGCGCCAGCAGCTTAGAACAGGGTGGGAGCACTGAAGCTTTCTTT. This sequence encodes CASSLEQGGSTEAFF.

The rearrangement joins TRBV5-1 to TRBJ2-7; 7 nucleotides align to TRBD1. The CDR3 is made up of 13 amino acids. V shed 3 bases, J shed 1 base, and the junction held 1 base outside the gene matches. Per the germline V gene, CDR1 is SGHRS and CDR2 is YFSETQ. Here the CDR3 DNA reads TGCGCCAGCAGCTCGGGACAGTCCTACGAGCAGTACTTC. As protein: CASSSGQSYEQYF.

V gene TRBV2 combines with J gene TRBJ2-1, with TRBD2 identical over 11 bases. The V gene's germline CDR1 is SNHLY and CDR2 FYNNEI. CDR3 size: 15 residues. V trimming: 6 bases; J trimming: 3 bases; junction bases outside the gene matches: 4. The CDR3 nucleotides read TGTGCCAGCAGGGAGGGACTAGCGGACTACAATGAGCAGTTCTTC. Protein sequence: CASREGLADYNEQFF.

The V and J genes are TRBV4-1 and TRBJ2-4; D unresolved. Trimming shortened V by 1 base and J by 8 bases, and 9 bases separated the two germline ends. Germline-derived CDR1 and CDR2 are MGHRA and YSYEKL. The CDR3 runs 13 residues. The CDR3, as DNA: TGCGCCAGCAGCCAAGTATTAGAAGACATTCAGTACTTC. It codes for CASSQVLEDIQYF.

CDR3 nucleotides: TGTGCCAGCAGTTACTCACGGGGCGGGAGCGGCTATGGCTACACCTTC. Protein product: CASSYSRGGSGYGYTF. The chain combines TRBV6-5 with TRBJ1-2, with D tentatively TRBD1 (5 bases). Germline V gives CDR1 MNHEY, CDR2 SVGAGI. CDR3 size: 16 residues. Deletions cut 0 bases from V and 4 bases from J, with 15 bases between.

J is TRBJ1-1 and V is TRBV6-5; D unresolved. This CDR3 region has 13 residues. Germline V gives CDR1 MNHEY, CDR2 SVGAGI. V lost 8 bases and J 3 bases, leaving 13 bases between the germline ends. CDR3 DNA sequence: TGTGCCAGCCGGGAGCTGCCTTACACTGAAGCTTTCTTT. This codes for CASRELPYTEAFF.

The chain links TRBV27 to TRBJ2-1; 8 bases fit TRBD2. J was trimmed by 6 bases and V by 4 bases; bases with no gene match: 11. The CDR3 totals 16 residues. Germline CDR1 MNHEY, CDR2 SMNVEV (reference sequence). In DNA form, the CDR3 reads TGTGCCAGCAGTTCTGCTAGGACTAGCAGATTCAATGAGCAGTTCTTC. Encoded protein: CASSSARTSRFNEQFF.

The chain has TRBV7-8 and TRBJ2-7; 9 positions agree with TRBD2. The CDR3 loop spans 15 amino acids. Germline CDR1 is SGHVS and CDR2 is FQNEAQ. With V trimmed by 1 base and J by 3 bases, 4 bases remained unmatched. CDR3 loop: CASSLGAGGSYEQYF. In nucleotides, the CDR3 is TGTGCCAGCAGCTTAGGGGCGGGGGGGAGCTACGAGCAGTACTTC.

The rearrangement links TRBV5-1 to TRBJ2-1; 7 bases are shared with TRBD1. Losses at the gene ends were 3 bases for V and 8 bases for J; bases not matched to a gene: 8. CDR1 SGHRS and CDR2 YFSETQ come from the germline V gene. CDR3 length: 14 residues. For the CDR3, the DNA is TGCGCCAGCAGCTCACAGGGGACGTTAGATGAGCAGTTCTTC. Residues: CASSSQGTLDEQFF. Combining the CDR3 with reference TRBV5-1 and TRBJ2-1 gives the whole variable domain KAGVTQTPRYLIKTRGQQVTLSCSPISGHRSVSWYQQTPGQGLQFLFEYFSETQRNKGNFPGRFSGRQFSNSRSEMNVSTLELGDSALYLCASSSQGTLDEQFFGPGTRLTVL.

The V call is TRBV4-1, the J call TRBJ2-5; possibly TRBD1 for D (5 bases). CDR3 size: 14 residues. Trimming cost V 0 bases and J 1 base, with 6 bases left between them. Germline V gene lookup returns CDR1 MGHRA and CDR2 YSYEKL. The DNA for the CDR3 is TGCGCCAGCAGCCAAGATGACAGCCAAGAGACCCAGTACTTC. This translates into CASSQDDSQETQYF.

This clone was seen a few times. The CDR3 DNA reads as TGTGCCAGCAGTATCAACAGGGGAACCCTAAGCACAGATACGCAGTATTTT. Amino acids: CASSINRGTLSTDTQYF. The V gene is TRBV11-3, the J gene TRBJ2-3, with 7 bases that match TRBD1. V gave up 6 bases and J gave up 0 bases; unmatched junction bases: 12. Germline V gene lookup returns CDR1 SGHNT and CDR2 YENEEA. The CDR3 has 17 amino acids.

This sequence joins TRBV18 and TRBJ2-5; D might be TRBD2 (6 bases). Per germline, CDR1 KGHSH and CDR2 LQKENI. The CDR3 totals 16 residues. V was clipped by 2 bases and J by 1 base, with 14 bases between them. CDR3 region: CASSPFSGGTQETQYF. In nucleotides, the CDR3 is TGTGCCAGCTCACCATTTTCCGGCGGGACCCAAGAGACCCAGTACTTC.

V is TRBV7-9 and J is TRBJ1-2, with a tentative D call TRBD1 (6 bases). CDR1 is SEHNR, CDR2 FQNEAQ, per germline (reference sequence). V lost 4 bases to trimming and J lost 3 bases, with 15 bases between them. The CDR3 is 15 amino acids. CDR3 nucleotides: TGTGCCAGCAGCTCGACCAGGGGTTTCCACTATGGCTACACCTTC. This gives the protein CASSSTRGFHYGYTF. Based on the CDR3 plus reference TRBV7-9 and TRBJ1-2, the full variable domain is DTGVSQNPRHKITKRGQNVTFRCDPISEHNRLYWYRQTLGQGPEFLTYFQNEAQLEKSRLLSDRFSAERPKGSFSTLEIQRTEQGDSAMYLCASSSTRGFHYGYTFGSGTRLTVV.

V is TRBV10-3 and J is TRBJ2-1; 7 bases fit TRBD1. CDR3 length: 14 residues. V trimming: 6 bases; J trimming: 0 bases; junction bases outside the gene matches: 2. CDR1 and CDR2 from the germline V gene are ENHRY and SYGVKD. CDR3 coding DNA: TGTGCCATCAGGGGACAGAGCTCCTACAATGAGCAGTTCTTC. As protein: CAIRGQSSYNEQFF.

The genes are TRBV4-1 and TRBJ2-5; 16 nucleotides agree with TRBD2. The CDR3 has 17 residues. J gave up 4 bases and V 4 bases, and 6 bases lay outside the gene matches. Per germline, CDR1 MGHRA and CDR2 YSYEKL. This CDR3 reads CASSRGTSGREGETQYF. Written as DNA, the CDR3 is TGCGCCAGCAGCCGCGGGACTAGCGGGAGGGAGGGAGAGACCCAGTACTTC.

This sequence joins TRBV4-1 and TRBJ2-7; D may be TRBD2 (5 bases). V gave up 0 bases and J gave up 1 base, with 7 bases separating them. The CDR3 has 14 amino acids. The germline V gene has CDR1 MGHRA and CDR2 YSYEKL. CDR3 coding DNA: TGCGCCAGCAGCCAAGAGGACTCGTCCTACGAGCAGTACTTC. Its protein product is CASSQEDSSYEQYF.

The J gene is TRBJ1-2, the V gene TRBV7-9; D uncertain. Germline CDR1 and CDR2: SEHNR and FQNEAQ (reference sequence). Trimming removed 2 bases from V and 3 bases from J, with 16 bases in between. This CDR3 has 16 residues. Here the CDR3 reads CASSLLSGSEHYGYTF. CDR3 DNA: TGTGCCAGCAGCTTACTATCGGGATCAGAACACTATGGCTACACCTTC.